These 17 T cell receptor beta chains share one sample of origin, sequenced in a study of blood T cell repertoires in COVID-19. Sequenced by immunoSEQ multiplex PCR; TCRdb stores in-frame clones only, minus some. The sample lists around 250,000 clones, about 91% occurring once. The sequenced sample was peripheral blood. The receptor source for this set is a woman between 40 and 50 years old who had recovered from COVID-19.

The rearrangement joins TRBV21-1 to TRBJ2-7; the table's D call TRBD1 went unverified against the DNA. TRBV21-1 is a pseudogene locus. The CDR3 is made up of 17 amino acids. The CDR3 DNA reads TGTGCCAGCAGCCCCCAGAGGATGACAGGGAGTAGGTGGGAGCAGTACGTC. Translating gives CASSPQRMTGSRWEQYV.

The rearrangement joins TRBV12-5 to TRBJ2-2, with D tentatively TRBD1 (7 bases). Trimming stripped 1 base from V and 3 bases from J, with 15 bases between. There are 17 residues in the CDR3. Germline V gene data show CDR1 as LGHNT and CDR2 as FRNRAP. The CDR3 DNA reads TGTGCTAGTGGTTTGGCACGCGGGACAGTGTACACCGGGGAGCTGTTTTTT. Residues: CASGLARGTVYTGELFF.

This clone was seen just once. The chain combines TRBV6-5 with TRBJ1-2, with D perhaps matching TRBD1 (6 bases). This CDR3 is 15 amino acids long. Deletions cut 7 bases from V and 4 bases from J, with 19 bases between. CDR1 is MNHEY and CDR2 is SVGAGI in the germline V gene. The CDR3 loop is CASTRTEGPIYGYTF. The CDR3 DNA reads TGTGCCAGCACCCGGACAGAAGGCCCTATCTATGGCTACACCTTC.

The V and J genes are TRBV6-6 and TRBJ1-6, with a tentative D call TRBD1 (6 bases). Trimming took off 8 bases at V and 7 bases at J, with 12 bases between the two ends. The CDR3 runs to 13 residues. The V gene's germline CDR1 is MNHNY and CDR2 SVGAGI (reference sequence). In DNA, the CDR3 is TGTGCCAGCGCAAGGGGACAAAATTCACCCCTCCACTTT. Its protein is CASARGQNSPLHF.

This clone was detected a few times. The chain has TRBV5-1 and TRBJ2-7, with 9 bases aligning to TRBD1. After removal of 6 bases from V and 4 bases from J, the junction contained 14 bases not matched to a gene. The CDR3 sequence is 16 residues long. Germline-derived CDR1 and CDR2 are SGHRS and YFSETQ. The CDR3 loop is CASTTGHTGGIYEQYF. CDR3 DNA sequence: TGCGCCAGCACCACAGGACACACAGGGGGCATTTACGAGCAGTACTTC. Full variable domain (rest looked up from reference TRBV5-1 and TRBJ2-7): KAGVTQTPRYLIKTRGQQVTLSCSPISGHRSVSWYQQTPGQGLQFLFEYFSETQRNKGNFPGRFSGRQFSNSRSEMNVSTLELGDSALYLCASTTGHTGGIYEQYFGPGTRLTVT.

V usage is TRBV2 and J usage is TRBJ1-5; a possible D gene is TRBD1 (6 bases). V was shortened by 6 bases and J by 0 bases, with 12 bases between the two germline ends. The CDR3 has 15 amino acids. CDR1 is SNHLY, CDR2 FYNNEI, per germline. In DNA, the CDR3 is TGTGCCAGCAGGGGGACAAGAAATAGCAATCAGCCCCAGCATTTT. It codes for CASRGTRNSNQPQHF.

This chain joins TRBV15 and TRBJ2-3; 9 bases align to TRBD1. The CDR3 sequence is 15 residues long. Germline V lookup: CDR1 LNHNV, CDR2 YYDKDF (reference sequence). J was trimmed by 0 bases and V by 9 bases; bases with no gene match: 7. The CDR3 sequence: CATRQGGPSTDTQYF. CDR3 DNA sequence: TGTGCCACGAGACAGGGGGGACCAAGCACAGATACGCAGTATTTT.

The genes are TRBV2 and TRBJ1-1, with 7 bases aligning to TRBD1. V shed 9 bases and J 10 bases; nucleotides not matched to a gene: 5. Germline-derived CDR1 and CDR2 are SNHLY and FYNNEI. The CDR3 spans 10 residues. The CDR3 coding sequence is TGTGCCAGGAGACAGGGACGAGCTTTCTTT. Encoded protein: CARRQGRAFF. Looking up the rest from reference TRBV2 and TRBJ1-1 gives the full variable domain: EPEVTQTPSHQVTQMGQEVILRCVPISNHLYFYWYRQILGQKVEFLVSFYNNEISEKSEIFDDQFSVERPDGSNFTLKIRSTKLEDSAMYFCARRQGRAFFGQGTRLTVV.

The rearrangement links TRBV6-2 or TRBV6-3 to TRBJ1-5, with TRBD1 as a possible D gene (6 bases). The CDR3 covers 15 residues. Trimming left V 6 bases short and J 1 base short, with 13 bases between. Germline assignment: CDR1 MNHEY and CDR2 SVGEGT. The CDR3 here is CASSLIRGSNQPQHF. Written as DNA, the CDR3 is TGTGCCAGCAGCCTAATCAGGGGCAGCAATCAGCCCCAGCATTTT.

CDR3 amino acids: CASSVGNMNTEAFF. CDR3 sequence (DNA): TGTGCCAGCAGTGTGGGCAACATGAACACTGAAGCTTTCTTT. The chain combines TRBV2 with TRBJ1-1; no reliable D call. CDR3 length: 14 amino acids. Deletions cut 4 bases from V and 0 bases from J, with 9 bases between. Germline V gene data show CDR1 as SNHLY and CDR2 as FYNNEI.

CDR3 residues: CASSPKAGGAEQYF. Written as DNA, the CDR3 is TGTGCCAGCTCACCAAAGGCGGGAGGTGCCGAGCAGTACTTC. J is TRBJ2-7 and V is TRBV18; 8 bases line up with TRBD2. Unmatched junction bases numbered 6, after V lost 2 bases and J lost 6 bases. Germline V gene lookup returns CDR1 KGHSH and CDR2 LQKENI. There are 14 residues in the CDR3. The whole variable domain, filled in from reference TRBV18 and TRBJ2-7, reads NAGVMQNPRHLVRRRGQEARLRCSPMKGHSHVYWYRQLPEEGLKFMVYLQKENIIDESGMPKERFSAEFPKEGPSILRIQQVVRGDSAAYFCASSPKAGGAEQYFGPGTRLTVT.

The chain has TRBV6-5 and TRBJ1-6, with a possible D match to TRBD1 (6 bases). Germline lookup yields CDR1 MNHEY and CDR2 SVGAGI. This CDR3 has 14 amino acids. V lost 5 bases, J lost 7 bases, and 12 bases lay in between. The DNA for the CDR3 is TGTGCCAGCAGTCTGAGACAGGAAAATTCACCCCTCCACTTT. Protein product: CASSLRQENSPLHF.

CDR3 sequence reads: CASSSLRTGGSGANVLTF. CDR3 nucleotide sequence: TGTGCCAGCAGCTCCCTCCGGACAGGGGGGTCTGGGGCCAACGTCCTGACTTTC. The V gene is TRBV11-2, the J gene TRBJ2-6, with 10 bases lining up with TRBD1. The CDR3 spans 18 residues. The germline CDR1 and CDR2 sequences are SGHAT and FQNNGV. The J segment lost 1 base and the V segment lost 4 bases, leaving 7 bases of the junction unmatched.

The chain is built from TRBV7-9 and TRBJ1-2; D gene uncertain. Germline V gives CDR1 SEHNR, CDR2 FQNEAQ (reference sequence). The CDR3 length is 14 residues. V was clipped by 5 bases and J by 4 bases, with 14 bases between them. CDR3 sequence: CASSIEGRGYGYTF. CDR3 DNA sequence: TGTGCCAGCAGCATAGAGGGTCGGGGCTATGGCTACACCTTC. Full variable domain (outside the CDR3, taken from reference TRBV7-9 and TRBJ1-2): DTGVSQNPRHKITKRGQNVTFRCDPISEHNRLYWYRQTLGQGPEFLTYFQNEAQLEKSRLLSDRFSAERPKGSFSTLEIQRTEQGDSAMYLCASSIEGRGYGYTFGSGTRLTVV.

V usage is TRBV21-1 and J usage is TRBJ2-3; the table's D call, TRBD2, has no DNA check behind it. TRBV21-1 is flagged as a pseudogene. There are 15 residues in the CDR3. CDR3 region: CASSKGEGSTDTQYF. DNA of the CDR3: TGTGCCAGCAGCAAAGGAGAGGGCAGCACAGATACGCAGTATTTT.

The CDR3 DNA follows: TGTGCCACCAGTGATCCTTACAATGAGCAGTTCTTC. It yields the protein CATSDPYNEQFF. J is TRBJ2-1 and V is TRBV24-1, with D hard to call. Germline V gene sequence: CDR1 KGHDR, CDR2 SFDVKD. The V and J ends lost 3 bases and 4 bases respectively, with 3 bases between them. This CDR3 region has 12 residues.

The J gene is TRBJ2-1, the V gene TRBV19, with D possibly matching TRBD1 (5 bases). Looked up from germline, CDR1 is LNHDA and CDR2 is SQIVND (reference sequence). V was clipped by 5 bases and J by 0 bases, with 11 bases between them. The CDR3 consists of 15 residues. The CDR3 here is CASSPTDSSYNEQFF. CDR3 nucleotide sequence: TGTGCCAGTAGTCCGACAGACAGCTCCTACAATGAGCAGTTCTTC.